This is a list of T cell receptor beta chains from one sample in a study of regulatory T cells in long-lasting Graves disease. Each CDR3 protein is one row after TCRdb ran MiXCR on the multiplex PCR reads. The sample holds about 370,000 distinct CDR3 sequences, 15% seen once. Specimen: peripheral blood mononuclear cells (PBMCs), collected at new diagnosis, from a patient treated with antithyroid drugs. The receptor set was obtained from a female donor with Graves disease. Both conserved end residues are part of each CDR3. The D gene is left open where the match is weak. Not every row has a clone size; where given, it reads once, few, many or a size class.

V	J	D	size	CDR3	DNA
TRBV11-2	TRBJ2-5	NA	many	CASSQDENAGWETQYF	TGCGCCAGCAGCCAAGATGAGAATGCGGGATGGGAGACCCAGTACTTC
TRBV20-1	TRBJ2-1	TRBD2	NA	CSARPYRTSGTYNEQFF	TGCAGTGCTAGACCTTACCGGACTAGCGGAACGTACAATGAGCAGTTCTTC
TRBV27	TRBJ2-5	TRBD1	NA	CASSLTGAGSYQETQYF	TGTGCCAGCAGTTTAACAGGGGCAGGATCGTACCAAGAGACCCAGTACTTC
TRBV29-1	TRBJ2-2	TRBD2	many	CSVAVSGRAVGELFF	TGCAGCGTTGCTGTTAGCGGGAGGGCCGTCGGGGAGCTGTTTTTT
TRBV6-2/TRBV6-3	TRBJ2-1	NA	many	CASSYPLAGGGSYNEQFF	TGTGCCAGCAGTTACCCCTTGGCAGGGGGGGGGTCCTACAATGAGCAGTTCTTC
TRBV5-1	TRBJ2-5	NA	NA	CASSYLPHGVQETQYF	TGCGCCAGCAGCTACCTCCCCCATGGGGTCCAAGAGACCCAGTACTTC
TRBV12-3/TRBV12-4	TRBJ1-5	NA	many	CASSFGGGRSNQPQHF	TGTGCCAGCAGTTTTGGGGGGGGGAGAAGCAATCAGCCCCAGCATTTT
TRBV6-2/TRBV6-3	TRBJ2-7	TRBD1	many	CASRRGRRMDEQYF	TGTGCCAGCCGTAGGGGGCGTAGGATGGACGAGCAGTACTTC
TRBV27	TRBJ2-7	TRBD1	many	CATGTASYEQYF	TGTGCCACCGGGACAGCCTCCTACGAGCAGTACTTC
TRBV20-1	TRBJ1-1	NA	many	CSAERRFSQNTEAFF	TGCAGTGCCGAGAGACGATTCAGCCAGAACACTGAAGCTTTCTTT
TRBV4-1	TRBJ1-1	NA	NA	CASSQEVGRGANTEAFF	TGCGCCAGCAGCCAAGAAGTGGGTAGAGGGGCCAACACTGAAGCTTTCTTT
TRBV3-1	TRBJ1-4	TRBD1	many	CASRPRGDRINEKLFF	TGTGCCAGCAGGCCCCGCGGGGACAGGATTAATGAAAAACTGTTTTTT
TRBV11-2	TRBJ2-3	NA	many	CASSLGMSDTQYF	TGTGCCAGCAGCTTGGGAATGTCAGATACGCAGTATTTT
TRBV7-9	TRBJ1-2	NA	few	CASSLGTWGNYGCTF	TGTGCCAGCAGCTTGGGGACCTGGGGCAACTATGGCTGCACCTTC
TRBV7-2	TRBJ1-5	NA	NA	CASSLVAAGSNQPQHF	TGTGCCAGCAGCTTAGTAGCGGCGGGTAGCAATCAGCCCCAGCATTTT
TRBV27	TRBJ2-1	NA	many	CASSLSGFNEQFF	TGTGCCAGCAGTTTAAGCGGGTTCAATGAGCAGTTCTTC
TRBV28	TRBJ2-4	NA	many	CASRRRTAGLAKNIQYF	TGTGCCAGCAGAAGACGTACAGCAGGACTAGCCAAAAACATTCAGTACTTC
TRBV7-9	TRBJ2-1	TRBD1	many	CASSLGTGSLRSSYNEQFF	TGTGCCAGCAGCTTAGGGACAGGGTCCCTCCGCAGCTCCTACAATGAGCAGTTCTTC
TRBV6-1	TRBJ1-2	TRBD1	many	CASTRDRVSSDYGYTF	TGTGCCAGCACTCGGGACAGGGTCTCATCGGACTATGGCTACACCTTC
TRBV9	TRBJ1-2	NA	few	CASSGGTPTF	TGTGCCAGCAGCGGCGGGACACCCACCTTC
TRBV19	TRBJ1-4	NA	NA	CASSKSHGGLNEKLFF	TGTGCCAGTAGTAAATCCCACGGAGGCCTAAATGAAAAACTGTTTTTT
TRBV27	TRBJ1-2	NA	many	CASSLGGKGGYTF	TGTGCCAGCAGTTTAGGGGGGAAGGGTGGCTACACCTTC